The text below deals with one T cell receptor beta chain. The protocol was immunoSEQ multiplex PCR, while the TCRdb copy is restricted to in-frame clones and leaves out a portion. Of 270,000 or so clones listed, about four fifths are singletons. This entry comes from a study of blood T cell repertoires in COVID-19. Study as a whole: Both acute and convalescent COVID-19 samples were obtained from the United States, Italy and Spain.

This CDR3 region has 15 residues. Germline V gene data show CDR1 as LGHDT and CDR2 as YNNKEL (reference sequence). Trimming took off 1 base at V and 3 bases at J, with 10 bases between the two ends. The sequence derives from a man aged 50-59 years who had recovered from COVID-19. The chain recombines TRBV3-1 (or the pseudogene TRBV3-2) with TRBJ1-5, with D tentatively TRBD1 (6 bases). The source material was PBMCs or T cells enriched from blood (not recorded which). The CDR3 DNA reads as TGTGCCAGCAGCCAAGGAAACAGGGACAATCAGCCCCAGCATTTT. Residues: CASSQGNRDNQPQHF.